The clone carrying this T cell receptor (beta chain) occurred once. The antigen is unknown. The protocol was immunoSEQ multiplex PCR, while the TCRdb copy is restricted to in-frame clones and leaves out a portion. Among about 40,000 clones listed, 75% to 85% were seen once. The data derive from a study of OX40 agonist ivuxolimab in advanced cancers. Study-wide findings and caveats: Blood T cells, both CD4+ and CD8+, expanded clonally by week 6 at 0.1 to 3.0 mg/kg. Some patients who did not respond also had low normalized T-cell clonal expansion.

The sampling schedule covered blood at baseline, cycle 4 day 1, and cycle 7 day 1. The germline gives CDR1 SGHAT, CDR2 FQNNGV. This CDR3 comprises 10 residues. V was shortened by 8 bases and J by 5 bases, with 4 bases between the two germline ends. This sample comprised CD4+ or CD8+ T cells sorted from blood, obtained in a trial of the OX40 agonist ivuxolimab. The chain combines TRBV11-2 with TRBJ2-1; D gene unclear. The sequence came from an adult with an advanced solid tumor such as melanoma, head and neck, liver or kidney cancer. The CDR3 sequence: CASGHNEQFF. For the CDR3, the DNA is TGTGCCAGCGGGCACAATGAGCAGTTCTTC.